Listed here are 3 T cell receptor beta chains from one sample, sequenced in a study of blood T cells in healthy people across ages. A second PCR, run for roughly 7 to 11 cycles, used a sample-barcoded 5' primer plus a J-beta primer mix. TCRdb recomputed calls from the 5' RACE reads with MiXCR, one row per CDR3 protein. The sample carries approximately 770,000 distinct CDR3 sequences, more than 45% recorded once. Sequencing used blood. All receptors come from a man aged 25 to 45 in good health.

This sequence joins TRBV6-1 and TRBJ2-3; 10 nucleotides match TRBD2. J was trimmed by 3 bases and V by 8 bases; bases with no gene match: 5. This CDR3 contains 14 residues. Germline-derived CDR1 and CDR2 are MNHNS and SASEGT. The CDR3 sequence: CASALAGVTDTQYF. For the CDR3, the DNA is TGTGCCAGCGCCCTAGCGGGAGTGACAGATACGCAGTATTTT.

This sequence joins TRBV20-1 and TRBJ2-7, with D perhaps TRBD1 (5 bases). The J call may be incorrect, as the DNA end agrees better with TRBJ2-1. Germline CDR1 and CDR2: DFQATT and SNEGSKA (reference sequence). There are 13 residues in the CDR3. The CDR3 is CSACPDSLNEQFF. CDR3 nucleotide sequence: TGCAGTGCTTGTCCAGACAGTCTCAATGAGCAGTTCTTC.

V and J are TRBV5-1 and TRBJ1-2; maybe TRBD1 (6 bases). CDR1 and CDR2 (germline): SGHRS, YFSETQ. The V and J ends lost 1 base and 8 bases respectively, with 9 bases between them. This CDR3 spans 12 amino acids. The CDR3 reads CASSLKGVGYTF. CDR3 DNA sequence: TGCGCCAGCAGCTTGAAGGGGGTCGGCTACACCTTC.